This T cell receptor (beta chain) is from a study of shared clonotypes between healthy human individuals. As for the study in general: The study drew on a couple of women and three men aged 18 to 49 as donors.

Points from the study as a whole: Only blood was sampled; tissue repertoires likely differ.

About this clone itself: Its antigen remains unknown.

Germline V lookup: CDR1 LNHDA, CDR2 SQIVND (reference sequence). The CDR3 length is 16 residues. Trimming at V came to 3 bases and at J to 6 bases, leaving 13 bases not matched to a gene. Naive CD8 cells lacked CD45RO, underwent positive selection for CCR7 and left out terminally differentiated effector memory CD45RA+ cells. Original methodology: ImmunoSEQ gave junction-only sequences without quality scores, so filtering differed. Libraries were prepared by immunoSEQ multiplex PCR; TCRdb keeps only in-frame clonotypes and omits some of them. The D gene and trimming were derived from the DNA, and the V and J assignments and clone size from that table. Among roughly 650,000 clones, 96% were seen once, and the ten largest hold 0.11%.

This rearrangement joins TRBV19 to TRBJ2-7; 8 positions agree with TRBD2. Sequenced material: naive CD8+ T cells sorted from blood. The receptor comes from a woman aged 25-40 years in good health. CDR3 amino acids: CASSIGSPASGFEQYF. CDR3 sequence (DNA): TGTGCCAGTAGTATCGGTTCCCCGGCTAGCGGGTTCGAGCAGTACTTC.